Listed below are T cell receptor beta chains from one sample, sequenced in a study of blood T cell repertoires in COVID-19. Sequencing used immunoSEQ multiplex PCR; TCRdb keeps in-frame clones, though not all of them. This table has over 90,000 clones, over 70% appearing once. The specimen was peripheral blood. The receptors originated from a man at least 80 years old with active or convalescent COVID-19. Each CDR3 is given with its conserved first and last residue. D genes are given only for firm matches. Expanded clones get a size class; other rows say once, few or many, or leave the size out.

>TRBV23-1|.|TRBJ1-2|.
CATPSWRDYGYTF
TGCGCCACCCCGTCTTGGAGGGATTATGGCTACACCTTC
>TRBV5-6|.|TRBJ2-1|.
CASSFGLSSYNEQFF
TGTGCCAGCAGCTTTGGGCTAAGCTCCTACAATGAGCAGTTCTTC
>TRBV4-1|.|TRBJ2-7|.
CASSQDIRRGYYVHEQYF
TGCGCCAGCAGCCAAGATATCCGGAGGGGATATTACGTCCACGAGCAGTACTTC
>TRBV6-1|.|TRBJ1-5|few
CASSEGEGVGNQPQHF
TGTGCCAGCAGTGAAGGGGAGGGGGTCGGCAATCAGCCCCAGCATTTT
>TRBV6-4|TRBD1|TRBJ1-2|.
CASSNGQGAVGGYTF
TGTGCCAGCAGTAACGGACAGGGGGCAGTAGGGGGCTACACCTTC
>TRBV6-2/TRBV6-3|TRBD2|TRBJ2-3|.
CASSYGGLAGRGGGTDTQYF
TGTGCCAGCAGTTACGGAGGACTAGCGGGCCGCGGGGGAGGCACAGATACGCAGTATTTT
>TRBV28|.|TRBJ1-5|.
CASSPGGRQRQPQHF
TGTGCCAGCAGCCCCGGAGGCCGGCAGAGACAGCCCCAGCATTTT
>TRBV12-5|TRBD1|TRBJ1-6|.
CASGLVLSNPVSDRAGSPLHF
TGTGCTAGTGGTTTGGTACTTTCCAACCCGGTATCCGACAGGGCTGGTTCACCCCTCCACTTT
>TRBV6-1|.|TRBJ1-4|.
CASSEPRPHGLFF
TGTGCCAGCAGTGAGCCGAGGCCACACGGACTGTTTTTT
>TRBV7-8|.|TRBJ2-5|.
CASSLGGRGETQYF
TGTGCCAGCAGCTTGGGTGGGAGAGGAGAGACCCAGTACTTC
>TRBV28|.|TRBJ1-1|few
CASSTVGVGTEAFF
TGTGCCAGCAGCACCGTAGGGGTAGGCACTGAAGCTTTCTTT
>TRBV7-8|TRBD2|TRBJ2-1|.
CASSILAGGLEYEQFF
TGTGCCAGCAGCATCCTAGCGGGGGGGCTTGAGTATGAGCAGTTCTTC